The 8 T cell receptor beta chains given below trace back to one sample, sequenced in a study of cytomegalovirus exposure and HLA in healthy donors. The PCR was carried out with 60 Vbeta primers and 13 Jbeta primers. Generated by immunoSEQ multiplex PCR, the TCRdb table keeps only in-frame clones and is missing some. The table shows roughly 120,000 clones, with roughly 80% occurring only once. Sequenced: PBMCs. The receptors come from a man between 45 and 60 years old in good health and CMV-seropositive.

This chain links TRBV5-4 with TRBJ2-3, with 8 bases identical to TRBD2. V trimming: 7 bases; J trimming: 8 bases; junction bases outside the gene matches: 21. Germline V lookup: CDR1 SGHNT, CDR2 YYREEE (reference sequence). The CDR3 covers 17 residues. As DNA, the CDR3 is TGTGCCAGCTCTAACCCTCTAGCGGGCACGACTGGGGGTACGCAGTATTTT. Translating it yields CASSNPLAGTTGGTQYF.

This clone was recorded a few times. The J gene is TRBJ2-5, the V gene TRBV19; 8 nucleotides match TRBD1. The germline V gene encodes CDR1 LNHDA and CDR2 SQIVND (reference sequence). The CDR3 loop spans 14 amino acids. The trim removed 6 bases at V and 5 bases at J, leaving 8 bases unmatched. For the CDR3, the DNA is TGTGCCAGTAGCACGAGACAGGGGTACGAGACCCAGTACTTC. Protein product: CASSTRQGYETQYF.

This clone was detected only once. CDR3 in amino acids: CASSVLAGGTDTQYF. The CDR3 DNA follows: TGTGCCAGCAGCGTACTAGCGGGAGGGACAGATACGCAGTATTTT. This chain uses TRBV9 with TRBJ2-3, with TRBD2 matching 12 bases. V lost 1 base to trimming and J lost 3 bases; unmatched junction nucleotides: 0. CDR1 is SGDLS, CDR2 YYNGEE, per germline. The CDR3 sequence is 15 residues long.

The chain links TRBV7-9 to TRBJ1-4; no firm D call. The CDR3 has 14 amino acids. Germline lookup yields CDR1 SEHNR and CDR2 FQNEAQ (reference sequence). CDR3 protein: CALGTKEANEKLFF. CDR3 bases: TGTGCTTTAGGTACTAAGGAAGCTAATGAAAAACTGTTTTTT.

This chain links TRBV7-3 with TRBJ2-1; 9 bases agree with TRBD1. V lost 4 bases to trimming and J lost 9 bases; unmatched junction nucleotides: 10. The germline CDR1 and CDR2 sequences are SGHTA and FQGTGA. The CDR3 contains 15 residues. The CDR3 nucleotides are TGTGCCAGCAGCTCGGACAGGGGCTTATTATCTGAGCAGTTCTTC. Translation: CASSSDRGLLSEQFF.

The chain recombines TRBV19 with TRBJ1-1, with 7 bases aligning to TRBD1. Looked up from germline, CDR1 is LNHDA and CDR2 is SQIVND (reference sequence). This CDR3 comprises 14 residues. Trimming at V came to 4 bases and at J to 6 bases, leaving 8 bases not matched to a gene. The CDR3: CASSTTGYPAEAFF. The CDR3 DNA reads TGTGCCAGTAGTACGACAGGGTACCCGGCTGAAGCTTTCTTT.

The chain's CDR3 is CASSFNPDIKYTEAFF. Here the CDR3 DNA reads TGTGCCAGCAGCTTTAACCCGGACATCAAGTACACTGAAGCTTTCTTT. The chain has TRBV5-4 and TRBJ1-1; the D gene is possibly TRBD1 (5 bases). Germline assignment: CDR1 SGHNT and CDR2 YYREEE (reference sequence). This CDR3 region has 16 residues. Trimming pared 2 bases from V and 3 bases from J, leaving 17 bases between.

In its sample, this clone was seen once. V usage is TRBV5-8 and J usage is TRBJ1-5; a weak D match, TRBD1 (5 bases). V was cut by 3 bases and J by 7 bases, with 14 bases left in between. Germline CDR1 is SGHTS and CDR2 is YDEGEE. The CDR3 extends over 14 amino acids. CDR3 sequence: CASSSSGASQPQHF. The CDR3 coding sequence is TGTGCCAGCAGCTCTTCTGGGGCTTCCCAGCCCCAGCATTTT.